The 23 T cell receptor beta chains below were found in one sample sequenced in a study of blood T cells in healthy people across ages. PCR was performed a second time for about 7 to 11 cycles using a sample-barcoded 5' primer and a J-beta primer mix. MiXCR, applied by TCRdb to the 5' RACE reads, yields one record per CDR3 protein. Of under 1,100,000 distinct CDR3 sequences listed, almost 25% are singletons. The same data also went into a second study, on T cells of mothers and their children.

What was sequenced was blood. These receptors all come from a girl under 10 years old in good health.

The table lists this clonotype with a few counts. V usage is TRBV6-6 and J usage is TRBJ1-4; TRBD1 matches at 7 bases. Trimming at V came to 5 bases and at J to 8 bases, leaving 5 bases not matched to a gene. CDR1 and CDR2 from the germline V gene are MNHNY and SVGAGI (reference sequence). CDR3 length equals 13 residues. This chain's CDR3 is CASSDRAYEKLFF. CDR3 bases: TGTGCCAGCAGTGACAGGGCCTACGAAAAACTGTTTTTT.

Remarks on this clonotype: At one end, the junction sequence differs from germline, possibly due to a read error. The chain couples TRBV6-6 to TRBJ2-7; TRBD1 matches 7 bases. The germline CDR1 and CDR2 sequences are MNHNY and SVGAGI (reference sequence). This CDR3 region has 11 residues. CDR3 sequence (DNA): TGTGTCAGCAGTTTCAGGGGGGAGCAGTACTTC. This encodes CVSSFRGEQYF.

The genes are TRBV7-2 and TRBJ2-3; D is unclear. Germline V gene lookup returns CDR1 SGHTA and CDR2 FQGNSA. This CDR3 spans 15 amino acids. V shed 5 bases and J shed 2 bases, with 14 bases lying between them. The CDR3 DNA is TGTGCCAGCAGCCCCATCGGTTTACCCACAGATACGCAGTATTTT. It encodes CASSPIGLPTDTQYF.

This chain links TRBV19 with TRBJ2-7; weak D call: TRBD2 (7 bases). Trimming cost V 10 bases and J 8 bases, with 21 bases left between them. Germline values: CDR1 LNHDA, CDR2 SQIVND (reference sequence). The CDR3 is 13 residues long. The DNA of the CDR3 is TGTGCCACTAGCTGGGGGGGGGCTGATAAGCAGTACTTC. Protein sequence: CATSWGGADKQYF.

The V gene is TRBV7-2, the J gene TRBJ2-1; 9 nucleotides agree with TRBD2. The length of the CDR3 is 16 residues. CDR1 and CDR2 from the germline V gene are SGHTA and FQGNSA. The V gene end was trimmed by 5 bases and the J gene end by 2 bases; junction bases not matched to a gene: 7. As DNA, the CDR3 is TGTGCCAGCAGCCGAGCCAGCGGGGGGACCTACAATGAGCAGTTCTTC. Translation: CASSRASGGTYNEQFF.

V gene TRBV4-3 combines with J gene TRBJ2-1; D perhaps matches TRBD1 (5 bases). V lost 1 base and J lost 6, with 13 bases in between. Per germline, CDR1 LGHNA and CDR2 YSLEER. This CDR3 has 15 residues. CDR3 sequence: CASSQVTGVGNEQFF. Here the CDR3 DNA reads TGCGCCAGCAGCCAAGTTACAGGAGTAGGCAATGAGCAGTTCTTC.

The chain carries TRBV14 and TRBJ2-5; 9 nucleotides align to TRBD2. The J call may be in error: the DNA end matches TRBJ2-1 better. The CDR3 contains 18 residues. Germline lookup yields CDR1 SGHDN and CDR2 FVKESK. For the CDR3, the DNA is TGTGCCAGCAGCCAAGGGATACGACTAGCGGATATCTACAATGAGCAGTTCTTC. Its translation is CASSQGIRLADIYNEQFF.

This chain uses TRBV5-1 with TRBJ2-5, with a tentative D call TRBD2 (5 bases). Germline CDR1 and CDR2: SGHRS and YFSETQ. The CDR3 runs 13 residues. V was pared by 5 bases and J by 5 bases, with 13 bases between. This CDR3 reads CASRHEGWETQYF. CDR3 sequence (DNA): TGCGCCAGCAGACATGAGGGCTGGGAGACCCAGTACTTC.

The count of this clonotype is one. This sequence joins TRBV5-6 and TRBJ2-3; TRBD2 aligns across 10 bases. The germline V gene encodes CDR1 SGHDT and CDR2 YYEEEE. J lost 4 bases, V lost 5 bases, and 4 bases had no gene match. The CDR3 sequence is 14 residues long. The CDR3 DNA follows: TGTGCCAGCAGTCGGGGACTAGCGTCAGATACGCAGTATTTT. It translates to CASSRGLASDTQYF.

CDR3 nucleotide sequence: TGTGCCAGCAGCGACCTTACGGGGACCCAGTACTTC. It yields the protein CASSDLTGTQYF. The rearrangement joins TRBV13 to TRBJ2-1; D ambiguous. The J call could be wrong; TRBJ2-5 is a better fit for the DNA end. From germline, CDR1 is PRHDT and CDR2 FYEKMQ (reference sequence). The CDR3 contains 12 residues.

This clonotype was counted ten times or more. In nucleotides, the CDR3 is TGTGCCAGCGGGTACCAAGAGACCCAGTACTTC. Translation: CASGYQETQYF. This chain links TRBV12-3 or TRBV12-4 with TRBJ2-5; D is unclear. CDR3 length equals 11 residues. Between the trimmed V and J ends, which lost 8 bases and 0 bases, there was a span of 4 bases.

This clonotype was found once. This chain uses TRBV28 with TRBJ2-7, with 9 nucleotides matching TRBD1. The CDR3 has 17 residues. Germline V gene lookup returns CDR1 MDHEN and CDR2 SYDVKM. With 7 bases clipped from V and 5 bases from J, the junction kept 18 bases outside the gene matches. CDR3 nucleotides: TGTGCCAGCACCACCAACAGAGTTCGGGACAGGGTTCACGAGCAGTACTTC. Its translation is CASTTNRVRDRVHEQYF.

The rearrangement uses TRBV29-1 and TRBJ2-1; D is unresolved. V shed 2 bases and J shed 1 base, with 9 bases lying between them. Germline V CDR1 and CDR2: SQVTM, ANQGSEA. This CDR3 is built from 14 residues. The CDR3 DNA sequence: TGCAGCGTTGAAAGTTGGAGTTCCTACAATGAGCAGTTCTTC. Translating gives CSVESWSSYNEQFF.

The chain's CDR3 is CASSQGGDETQYF. In DNA, the CDR3 is TGCGCCAGCAGCCAGGGGGGGGACGAGACCCAGTACTTC. The chain combines TRBV4-3 with TRBJ2-1; 7 positions agree with TRBD2. TRBJ2-5 explains the end of the DNA better; the J call may be wrong. There are 13 residues in the CDR3. The germline V gene encodes CDR1 LGHNA and CDR2 YSLEER.

CDR3 in DNA: TGTGCCAGCAGGAAGGGTATAAAAAACATTCAGTACTTC. This encodes CASRKGIKNIQYF. The genes are TRBV6-5 and TRBJ2-4; D is unresolved. Trimming removed 6 bases at V and 4 bases at J, with 10 bases between. From germline, CDR1 is MNHEY and CDR2 SVGAGI. The CDR3 sequence is 13 residues long.

Here the CDR3 DNA reads TGTGCCACCAGTGATTCCGCCGGGGGCTACAATGAGCAGTTCTTC. Translation: CATSDSAGGYNEQFF. This chain joins TRBV24-1 and TRBJ2-1, with D possibly TRBD2 on 6 matching bases. Germline V gene data show CDR1 as KGHDR and CDR2 as SFDVKD. The CDR3 sequence is 15 residues long. The V and J ends lost 2 bases and 3 bases respectively, with 10 bases between them.

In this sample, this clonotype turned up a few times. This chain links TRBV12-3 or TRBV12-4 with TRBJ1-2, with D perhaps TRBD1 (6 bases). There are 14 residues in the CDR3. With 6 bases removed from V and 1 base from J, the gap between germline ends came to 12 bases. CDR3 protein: CASSQGQFNYGYTF. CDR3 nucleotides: TGTGCCAGCAGCCAAGGACAGTTTAACTATGGCTACACCTTC.

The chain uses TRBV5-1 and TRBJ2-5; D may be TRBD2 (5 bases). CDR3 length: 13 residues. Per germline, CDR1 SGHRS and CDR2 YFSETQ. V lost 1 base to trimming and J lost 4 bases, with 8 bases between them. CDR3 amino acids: CASSLQRGETQYF. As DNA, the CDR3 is TGCGCCAGCAGCTTGCAACGGGGAGAGACCCAGTACTTC.

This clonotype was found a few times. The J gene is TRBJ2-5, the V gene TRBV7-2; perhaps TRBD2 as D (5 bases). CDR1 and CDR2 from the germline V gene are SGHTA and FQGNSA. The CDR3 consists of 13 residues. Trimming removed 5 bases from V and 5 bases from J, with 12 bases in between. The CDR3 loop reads CASSPDWWETQYF. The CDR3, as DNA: TGTGCCAGCAGCCCGGACTGGTGGGAGACCCAGTACTTC.

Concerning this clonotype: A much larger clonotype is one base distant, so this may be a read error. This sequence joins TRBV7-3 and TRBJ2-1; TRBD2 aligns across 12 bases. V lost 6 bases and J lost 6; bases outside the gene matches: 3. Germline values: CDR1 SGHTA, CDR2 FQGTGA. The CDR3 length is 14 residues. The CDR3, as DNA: TGTGCCAGCAGTAGACTAGCGGGAGCCAATGAGCAGTTCTTC. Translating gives CASSRLAGANEQFF.

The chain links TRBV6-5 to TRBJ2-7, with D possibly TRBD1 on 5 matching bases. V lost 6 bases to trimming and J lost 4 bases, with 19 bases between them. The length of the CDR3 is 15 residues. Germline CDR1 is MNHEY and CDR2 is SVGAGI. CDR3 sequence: CASSLKRGHEYEQYF. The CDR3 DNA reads TGTGCCAGCAGCTTAAAAAGGGGCCATGAGTACGAGCAGTACTTC.

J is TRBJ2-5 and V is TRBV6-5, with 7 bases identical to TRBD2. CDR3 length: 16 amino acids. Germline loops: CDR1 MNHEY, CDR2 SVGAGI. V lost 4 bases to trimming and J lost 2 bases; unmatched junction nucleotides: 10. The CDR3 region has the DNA TGTGCCAGCAGTTTGTCTAGCGGACATGCTCAAGAGACCCAGTACTTC. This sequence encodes CASSLSSGHAQETQYF.

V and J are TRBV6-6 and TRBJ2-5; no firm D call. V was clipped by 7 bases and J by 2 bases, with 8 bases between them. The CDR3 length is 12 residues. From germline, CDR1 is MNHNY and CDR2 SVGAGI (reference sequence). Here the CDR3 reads CASMTAQETQYF. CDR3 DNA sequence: TGTGCCAGCATGACGGCTCAAGAGACCCAGTACTTC.